This is a list of T cell receptor beta chains from one sample in a study of blood T cell repertoires in COVID-19. Sequencing used immunoSEQ multiplex PCR; TCRdb keeps in-frame clones, though not all of them. The repertoire holds around 440,000 clones, with around 88% as singletons. Specimen: peripheral blood. The receptors were sampled from a woman aged 45 to 65 with COVID-19, enrolled during active disease. Both conserved end residues are part of each CDR3. A D gene is named only where the DNA matches it firmly. Rows may omit the clone size; those that give it use once, few, many or a size class.

>TRBD1|NA|TRBJ1-4|TRBV7-6
CASSSGQGGATNEKLFF
TGTGCCAGCAGCTCCGGACAGGGGGGTGCAACTAATGAAAAACTGTTTTTT
>TRBD2|NA|TRBJ2-2|TRBV9
CASSVGLAGVTGELFF
TGTGCCAGCAGCGTAGGGCTAGCGGGGGTAACCGGGGAGCTGTTTTTT
>NA|NA|TRBJ1-5|TRBV12-3/TRBV12-4
CASASGDQPQHF
TGTGCCAGCGCGAGTGGTGATCAGCCCCAGCATTTT
>NA|NA|TRBJ1-5|TRBV6-5
CASSYPGGQPQHF
TGTGCCAGCAGTTACCCGGGAGGGCAGCCCCAGCATTTT
>NA|NA|TRBJ2-7|TRBV5-1
CASSLNSGYEQYF
TGCGCCAGCAGCTTGAATAGTGGCTACGAGCAGTACTTC
>TRBD1|NA|TRBJ1-5|TRBV4-1
CASRPTTGGYSNQPQHF
TGCGCCAGCAGGCCGACAACAGGGGGTTATAGCAATCAGCCCCAGCATTTT
>TRBD1|NA|TRBJ2-5|TRBV6-5
CASSFPTGGVETQYF
TGTGCCAGCAGTTTCCCGACAGGGGGCGTGGAGACCCAGTACTTC
>TRBD1|few|TRBJ1-4|TRBV4-2
CASSPQGDTNEKLFF
TGTGCCAGCAGCCCCCAGGGGGACACTAATGAAAAACTGTTTTTT
>NA|NA|TRBJ1-1|TRBV5-6
CASSHGVTPGAFF
TGTGCCAGCAGCCACGGGGTTACACCAGGAGCTTTCTTT
>NA|NA|TRBJ2-3|TRBV5-8
CASSLPKPTHDTQYF
TGTGCCAGCAGCTTGCCCAAGCCCACCCACGATACGCAGTATTTT
>NA|once|TRBJ1-1|TRBV3-1/TRBV3-2
CASSQEGGTEAFF
TGTGCCAGCAGCCAAGAGGGCGGGACTGAAGCTTTCTTT